Detailed here is one T cell receptor (beta chain). Its cognate antigen has yet to be identified. One base away there is no much larger clone; base qualities are not given. The entry originates in a study of blood T cell repertoires in COVID-19 (dated by TCRdb to 2018 to 2021). Describing the broader study: The collaborator samples originated in the United States, Italy and Spain and spanned the acute and convalescent phases of COVID-19. The material from the prospective study consisted of cDNA or gDNA derived from T cells, B-cell-depleted T cells, or PBMCs. Subjects who had been exposed to COVID-19, were actively infected with it, or had recovered from it provided the deeply sampled blood TCRbeta repertoires that made up the dataset. A freely available public database, intended as a resource for researchers studying the immune response to SARS-CoV-2, is where the repertoires were released. The samples were drawn from two sources: the first 160 participants of the ongoing ImmuneRACE study, and fewer than 1,500 subjects contributed by 6 global collaborators. Sample metadata almost always included a de-identified subject ID, COVID-19 status, age in years and sex. Where HLA class I and class II types were available, the types were taken from metadata supplied by the sample provider, not from assay-based typing.

After removal of 0 bases from V and 3 bases from J, the junction retains 7 bases not matched to a gene. From cysteine to phenylalanine, the CDR3 is 16 amino acids long. Only the CDR3 part of the read is kept: 48 bases, read in frame from the first base. Per the germline V gene, MNHEY is the CDR1 and SVGAGI is the CDR2. What the research found in general, with its limitations: The quantity of clinical and demographic metadata differed by source and by participant and was supplied without curation.

TCRbeta CDR3 regions were amplified from genomic DNA using the immunoSEQ Assay, a bias-controlled multiplex PCR. The study's own analysis went as follows. Within the assay, amplification of reference gene primers was used to estimate how many nucleated cells each sample contained. To quantify the absolute abundance of each unique TCRbeta CDR3 rearrangement, sequence reads were collapsed and filtered. For each sample, productive Simpson clonality was calculated as the square root of Simpson's diversity index over productive rearrangements. Sourced from immuneACCESS, this table was stored by TCRdb with only in-frame sequences that have V and J called. A share of the clones is absent; for the studies checked, an unresolved V gene accounts for under half, and the remainder has no known explanation. The DNA was the basis for D and trimming; V, J and clone size are from that table. This sample has fewer than 100,000 clones in its table, and 86% of those were observed once. Clones ranked in the top ten supply approximately 10% of the sample.

Each collaborating institution followed its own protocols to collect whole blood in K2EDTA tubes. For TCRbeta analysis, collaborators shipped samples in one of three forms: frozen whole blood, isolated PBMCs, or DNA extracted from either of those sample types. The chain is encoded by TRBV6-5 joined to TRBJ2-7, and 8 junction bases match TRBD2. This receptor was identified in a middle-aged man with acute or convalescent COVID-19. The sequenced sample consisted of peripheral blood. The CDR3 sequence is CASSYSRAGGLYEQYF. The nucleotide sequence reads TGTGCCAGCAGTTACTCGCGCGCGGGGGGACTCTACGAGCAGTACTTC.